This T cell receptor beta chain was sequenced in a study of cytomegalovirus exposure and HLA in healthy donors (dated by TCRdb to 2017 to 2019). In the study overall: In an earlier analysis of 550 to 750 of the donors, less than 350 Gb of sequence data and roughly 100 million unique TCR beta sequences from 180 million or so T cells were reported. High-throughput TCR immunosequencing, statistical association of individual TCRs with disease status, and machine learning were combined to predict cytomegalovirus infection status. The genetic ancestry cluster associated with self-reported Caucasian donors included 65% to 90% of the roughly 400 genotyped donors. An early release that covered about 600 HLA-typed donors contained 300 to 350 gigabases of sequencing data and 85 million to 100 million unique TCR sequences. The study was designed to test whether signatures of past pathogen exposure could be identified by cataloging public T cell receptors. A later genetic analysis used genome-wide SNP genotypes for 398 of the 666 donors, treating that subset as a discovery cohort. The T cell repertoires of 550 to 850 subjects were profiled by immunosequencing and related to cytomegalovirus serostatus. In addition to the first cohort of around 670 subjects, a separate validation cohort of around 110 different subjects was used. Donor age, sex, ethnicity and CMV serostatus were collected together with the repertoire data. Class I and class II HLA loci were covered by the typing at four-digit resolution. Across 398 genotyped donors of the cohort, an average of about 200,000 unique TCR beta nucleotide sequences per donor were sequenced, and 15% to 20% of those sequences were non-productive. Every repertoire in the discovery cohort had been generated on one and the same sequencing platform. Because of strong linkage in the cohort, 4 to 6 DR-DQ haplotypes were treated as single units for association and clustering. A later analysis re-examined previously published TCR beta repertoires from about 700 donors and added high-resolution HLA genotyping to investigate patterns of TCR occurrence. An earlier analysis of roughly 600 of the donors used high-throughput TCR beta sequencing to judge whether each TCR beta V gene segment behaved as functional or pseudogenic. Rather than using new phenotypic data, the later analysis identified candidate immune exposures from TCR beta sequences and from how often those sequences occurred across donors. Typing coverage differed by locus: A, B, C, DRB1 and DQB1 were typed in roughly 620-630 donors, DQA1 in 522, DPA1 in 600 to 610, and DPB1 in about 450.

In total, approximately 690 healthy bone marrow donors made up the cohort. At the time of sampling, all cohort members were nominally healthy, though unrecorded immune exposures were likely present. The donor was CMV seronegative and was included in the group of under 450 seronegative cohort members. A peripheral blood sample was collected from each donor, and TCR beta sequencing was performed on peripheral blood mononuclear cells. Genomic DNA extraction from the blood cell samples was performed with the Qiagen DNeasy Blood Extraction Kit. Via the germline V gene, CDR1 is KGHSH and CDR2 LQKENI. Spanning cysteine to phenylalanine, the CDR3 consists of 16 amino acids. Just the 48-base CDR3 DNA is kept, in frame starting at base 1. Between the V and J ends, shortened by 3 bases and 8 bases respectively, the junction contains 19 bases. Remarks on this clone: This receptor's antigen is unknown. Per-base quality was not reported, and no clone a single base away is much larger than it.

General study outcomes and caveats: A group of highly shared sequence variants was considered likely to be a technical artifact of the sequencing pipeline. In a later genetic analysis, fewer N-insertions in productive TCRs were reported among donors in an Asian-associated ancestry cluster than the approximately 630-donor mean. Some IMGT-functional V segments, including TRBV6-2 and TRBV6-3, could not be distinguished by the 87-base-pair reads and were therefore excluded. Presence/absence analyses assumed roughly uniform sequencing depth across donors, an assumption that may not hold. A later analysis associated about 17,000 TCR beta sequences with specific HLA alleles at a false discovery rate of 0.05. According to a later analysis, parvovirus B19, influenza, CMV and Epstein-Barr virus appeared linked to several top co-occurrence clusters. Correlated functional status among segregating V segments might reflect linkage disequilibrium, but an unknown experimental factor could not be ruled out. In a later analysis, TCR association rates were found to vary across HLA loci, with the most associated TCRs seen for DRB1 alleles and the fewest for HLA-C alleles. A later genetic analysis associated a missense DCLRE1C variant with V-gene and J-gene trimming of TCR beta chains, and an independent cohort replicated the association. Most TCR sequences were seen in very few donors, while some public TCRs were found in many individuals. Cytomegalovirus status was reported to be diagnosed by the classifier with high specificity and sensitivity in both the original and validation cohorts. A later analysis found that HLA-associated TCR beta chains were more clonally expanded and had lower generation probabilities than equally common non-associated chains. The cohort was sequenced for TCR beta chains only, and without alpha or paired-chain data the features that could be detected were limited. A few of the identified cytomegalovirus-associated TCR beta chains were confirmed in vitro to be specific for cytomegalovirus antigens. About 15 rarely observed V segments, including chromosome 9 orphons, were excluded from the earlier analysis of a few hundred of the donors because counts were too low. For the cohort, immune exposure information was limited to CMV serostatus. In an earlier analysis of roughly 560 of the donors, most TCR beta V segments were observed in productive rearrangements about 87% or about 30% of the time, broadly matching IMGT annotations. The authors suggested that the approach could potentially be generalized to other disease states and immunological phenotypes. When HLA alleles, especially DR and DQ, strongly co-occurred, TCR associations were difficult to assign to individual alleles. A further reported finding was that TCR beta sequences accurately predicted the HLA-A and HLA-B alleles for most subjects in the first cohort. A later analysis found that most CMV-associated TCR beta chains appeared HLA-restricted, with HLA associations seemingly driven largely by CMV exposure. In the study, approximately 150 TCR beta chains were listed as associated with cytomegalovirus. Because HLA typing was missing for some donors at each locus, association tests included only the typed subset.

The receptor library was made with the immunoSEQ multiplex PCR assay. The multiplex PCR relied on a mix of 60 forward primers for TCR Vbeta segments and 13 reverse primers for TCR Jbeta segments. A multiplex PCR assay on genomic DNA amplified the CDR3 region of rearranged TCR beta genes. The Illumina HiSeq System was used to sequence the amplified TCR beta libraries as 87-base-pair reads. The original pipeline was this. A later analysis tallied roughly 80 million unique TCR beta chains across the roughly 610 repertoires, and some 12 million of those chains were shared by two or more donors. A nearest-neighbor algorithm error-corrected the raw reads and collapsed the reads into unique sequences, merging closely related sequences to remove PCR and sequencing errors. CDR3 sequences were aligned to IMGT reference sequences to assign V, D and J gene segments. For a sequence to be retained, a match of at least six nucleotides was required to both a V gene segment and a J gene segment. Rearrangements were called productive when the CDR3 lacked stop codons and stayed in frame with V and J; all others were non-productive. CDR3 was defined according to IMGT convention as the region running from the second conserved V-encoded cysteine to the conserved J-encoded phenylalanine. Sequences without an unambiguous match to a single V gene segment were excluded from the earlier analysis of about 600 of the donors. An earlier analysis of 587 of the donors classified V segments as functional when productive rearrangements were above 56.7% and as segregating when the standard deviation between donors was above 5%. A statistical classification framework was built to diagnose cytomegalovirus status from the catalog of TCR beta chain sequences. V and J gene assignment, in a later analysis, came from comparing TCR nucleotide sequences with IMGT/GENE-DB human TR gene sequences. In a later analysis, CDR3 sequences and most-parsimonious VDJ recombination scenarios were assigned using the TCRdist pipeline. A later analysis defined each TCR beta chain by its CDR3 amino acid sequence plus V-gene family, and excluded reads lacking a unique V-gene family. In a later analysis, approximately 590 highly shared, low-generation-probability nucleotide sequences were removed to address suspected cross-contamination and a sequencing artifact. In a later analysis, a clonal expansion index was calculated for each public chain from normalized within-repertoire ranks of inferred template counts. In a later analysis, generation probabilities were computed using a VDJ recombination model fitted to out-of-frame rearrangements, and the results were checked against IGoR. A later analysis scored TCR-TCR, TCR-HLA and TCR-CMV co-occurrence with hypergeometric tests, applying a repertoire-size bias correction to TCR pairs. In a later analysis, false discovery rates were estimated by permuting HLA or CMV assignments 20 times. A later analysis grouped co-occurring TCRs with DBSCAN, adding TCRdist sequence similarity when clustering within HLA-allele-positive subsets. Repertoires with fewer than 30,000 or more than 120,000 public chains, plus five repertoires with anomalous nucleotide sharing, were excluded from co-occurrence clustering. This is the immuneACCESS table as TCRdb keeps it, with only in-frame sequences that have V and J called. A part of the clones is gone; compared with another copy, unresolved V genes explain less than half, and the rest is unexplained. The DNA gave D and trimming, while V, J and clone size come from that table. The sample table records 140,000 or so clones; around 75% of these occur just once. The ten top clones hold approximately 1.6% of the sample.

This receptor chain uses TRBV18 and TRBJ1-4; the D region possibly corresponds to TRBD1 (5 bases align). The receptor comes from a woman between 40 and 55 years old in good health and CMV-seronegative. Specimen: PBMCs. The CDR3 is CASSPGRGEVKEKLFF. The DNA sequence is TGTGCCAGCTCACCCGGACGAGGGGAGGTCAAAGAAAAACTGTTTTTT.